This is a list of T cell receptor beta chains from one sample in a study of shared clonotypes between healthy human individuals. TCRdb keeps only in-frame clones here, not all; method: immunoSEQ multiplex PCR. The data show around 700,000 clones, just over 90% seen once. The sequenced material came from naive CD8+ T cells sorted from blood. Receptors originate from a man under 40 in good health. Each CDR3 is given with its conserved first and last residue. The order of the fields is clone size, J gene, D gene, CDR3 length, V gene, CDR3 DNA, CDR3 protein. A D gene is named only where the DNA matches it firmly. Clone size is given for some rows only: seen once, a few or many times, or a class if the clone is expanded.

-,TRBJ1-2,TRBD1,14,TRBV7-2,TGTGCCAGCAGCCCCCGGGACAGGGGGCTTGGCTACACCTTC,CASSPRDRGLGYTF
-,TRBJ2-1,-,15,TRBV6-5,TGTGCCAGCAATATACTCGAGGGTAAGCTCGATGAGCAGTTCTTC,CASNILEGKLDEQFF
-,TRBJ2-2,-,15,TRBV29-1,TGCAGCGTCGGGCTTGTCAGGGAAGGGGCCGGGGAGCTGTTTTTT,CSVGLVREGAGELFF
-,TRBJ1-3,-,14,TRBV14,TGTGCCAGCAGTCTATTGAGCTCGGGAAACACCATATATTTT,CASSLLSSGNTIYF
-,TRBJ2-7,-,13,TRBV19,TGTGCCAGTAGTATTCACGCTAGCTACGAGCAGTACTTC,CASSIHASYEQYF
-,TRBJ1-5,TRBD1,14,TRBV30,TGTGCCTGGAGTGCCACAGGGGTAAGTCAGCCCCAGCATTTT,CAWSATGVSQPQHF
-,TRBJ2-1,-,14,TRBV6-5,TGTGCCAGCACCCGGGTGGGGAGGTACAATGAGCAGTTCTTC,CASTRVGRYNEQFF
-,TRBJ1-5,-,13,TRBV11-2,TGTGCCAGCAGCCGATATAGCAATCAGCCCCAGCATTTT,CASSRYSNQPQHF
-,TRBJ2-7,-,16,TRBV11-2,TGTGCCAGCAGCGTAGCAACTTTTATCCCCTTCTACGAGCAGTACTTC,CASSVATFIPFYEQYF
-,TRBJ2-5,TRBD1,15,TRBV7-9,TGTGCCAGCAGCTTACGGGGACAGACCCAAGAGACCCAGTACTTC,CASSLRGQTQETQYF
once,TRBJ2-1,-,17,TRBV5-5,TGTGCCAGCAGCTCCTCCCCATTCGGATTCTCCTACAATGAGCAGTTCTTC,CASSSSPFGFSYNEQFF
-,TRBJ2-7,-,12,TRBV5-5,TGTGCCAGCAGCTTGTTTCGGCGCGAGCAGTACTTC,CASSLFRREQYF
-,TRBJ2-5,TRBD2,17,TRBV29-1,TGCAGCGCTGCTGGAGCTGGGATAGCGGGCGTCCAAGAGACCCAGTACTTC,CSAAGAGIAGVQETQYF
once,TRBJ2-3,-,15,TRBV9,TGTGCCAGCAGCGTACAGCGGGCTAGCACAGATACGCAGTATTTT,CASSVQRASTDTQYF
-,TRBJ2-7,TRBD1,14,TRBV6-6,TGTGCCAGCAGTCGGGACAGGGCAACCTACGAGCAGTACTTC,CASSRDRATYEQYF
-,TRBJ2-3,TRBD2,16,TRBV11-2,TGTGCCAGCAGCTGGGGGACTAGCGGGATCACAGATACGCAGTATTTT,CASSWGTSGITDTQYF
-,TRBJ1-4,-,14,TRBV25-1,TGTGCCAGTCCGGAACTAGGGGAGACTGAAAAACTGTTTTTT,CASPELGETEKLFF
-,TRBJ1-4,-,14,TRBV6-6,TGTGCCAGCAGTTACTCGGGGGATAATGAAAAACTGTTTTTT,CASSYSGDNEKLFF
-,TRBJ2-2,-,16,TRBV7-9,TGTGCCAGCAGCTTAACCTCGGGGGCTATCACCGGGGAGCTGTTTTTT,CASSLTSGAITGELFF
-,TRBJ2-3,-,16,TRBV25-1,TGTGCCAGCAGTGAATTAATAGCAGGGCGGACAGATACGCAGTATTTT,CASSELIAGRTDTQYF
-,TRBJ2-5,-,15,TRBV12-5,TGTGCTAGTGGTTTGGCCTGTCTAGAGCGGGAGACCCAGTACTTC,CASGLACLERETQYF
-,TRBJ1-1,-,20,TRBV4-1,TGCGCCAGCAGCCAAGGCCCACATGGGATTCGACAGGATCGGAACACTGAAGCTTTCTTT,CASSQGPHGIRQDRNTEAFF
once,TRBJ2-1,TRBD2,14,TRBV9,TGTGCCAGCAGCACTAGCGGGAGCGTGAATGAGCAGTTCTTC,CASSTSGSVNEQFF
-,TRBJ2-7,-,15,TRBV6-6,TGTGCCAGCAGTGACTCGGCGGGGAGCTCCTACGAGCAGTACTTC,CASSDSAGSSYEQYF
-,TRBJ1-3,-,12,TRBV7-9,TGTGCCAGCAGCTTAGGAGGGGACTTGATAAATTTT,CASSLGGDLINF
-,TRBJ1-4,-,15,TRBV15,TGTGCCACCAGCAGAACGGACACTCTAAGGGAAAAACTGTTTTTT,CATSRTDTLREKLFF
-,TRBJ2-1,-,14,TRBV4-1,TGCGCCAGCAGCCAAGTTACTAGGATTGATGAGCAGTTCTTC,CASSQVTRIDEQFF
-,TRBJ2-7,TRBD1,15,TRBV4-1,TGCGCCAGCAGCCAAGGACAGGGAAGCCCCTACGAGCAGTACTTC,CASSQGQGSPYEQYF
-,TRBJ2-3,TRBD2,16,TRBV2,TGTGCCAGCAGTGATCCTAGCGGGGCTAGCACAGATACGCAGTATTTT,CASSDPSGASTDTQYF
-,TRBJ2-1,-,13,TRBV7-3,TGTGCCAGCAGCTTAGCCTCGCACAATGAGCAGTTCTTC,CASSLASHNEQFF
few,TRBJ2-1,-,15,TRBV6-1,TGTGCCAGCAGTGAATATCGGGCAGGGTCGGGTGAGCAGTTCTTC,CASSEYRAGSGEQFF
once,TRBJ2-3,TRBD1,15,TRBV11-3,TGTGCCAGCAGCTTAGGGGACAGATACACAGATACGCAGTATTTT,CASSLGDRYTDTQYF
-,TRBJ2-7,TRBD2,18,TRBV7-9,TGTGCCAGCATCGGGACTAGCGGGAATGGGGCTAGGTTCTACGAGCAGTACTTC,CASIGTSGNGARFYEQYF
-,TRBJ2-1,TRBD2,15,TRBV5-1,TGCGCCAGCAGCTCCGGACTAGCGGGAGGCGATGAGCAGTTCTTC,CASSSGLAGGDEQFF
once,TRBJ2-1,-,10,TRBV29-1,TGCAGCGTTACTCCCCCTGAGCAGTTCTTC,CSVTPPEQFF
-,TRBJ2-2,TRBD2,15,TRBV19,TGTGCCAGTAGACTAGCGGGAGGGCGCACCGGGGAGCTGTTTTTT,CASRLAGGRTGELFF
-,TRBJ2-2,-,12,TRBV28,TGTGCCACGCTACGGGGCCTCGGGGAGCTGTTTTTT,CATLRGLGELFF
-,TRBJ2-7,TRBD2,17,TRBV13,TGTGCCAGCAGCTTAGCCGGACTAGCGGGGATCTCCTACGAGCAGTACTTC,CASSLAGLAGISYEQYF
-,TRBJ1-5,-,16,TRBV27,TGTGCCAGCAGTTCCTCCCACAGGGCACTTCATCAGCCCCAGCATTTT,CASSSSHRALHQPQHF
-,TRBJ2-1,-,17,TRBV6-1,TGTGCCAGCAGTGAAGAGGCTGCGGACATCGTTAGGAATGAGCAGTTCTTC,CASSEEAADIVRNEQFF
-,TRBJ1-4,-,16,TRBV7-2,TGTGCCAGCAGCCCCCACAGTAGTACAACTAATGAAAAACTGTTTTTT,CASSPHSSTTNEKLFF
-,TRBJ2-7,-,15,TRBV19,TGTGCCAGTAGTATAGTCGAACGGCTATTCTACGAGCAGTACTTC,CASSIVERLFYEQYF
few,TRBJ2-2,-,14,TRBV9,TGTGCCAGCAGCGTAGGAGGGGGGACCGGGGAGCTGTTTTTT,CASSVGGGTGELFF
-,TRBJ1-4,-,15,TRBV29-1,TGCAGCGGGGGGGTCCCCGGGAGCATAGGTGAAAAACTGTTTTTT,CSGGVPGSIGEKLFF
-,TRBJ2-7,TRBD1,14,TRBV6-1,TGTGCCAGCAATATACAGGGGCTAGAATACGAGCAGTACTTC,CASNIQGLEYEQYF
-,TRBJ1-5,TRBD1,17,TRBV4-1,TGCGCCAGCAGCCAAGCTACAGGGGGCATTGGCAATCAGCCCCAGCATTTT,CASSQATGGIGNQPQHF
-,TRBJ2-3,TRBD1,15,TRBV9,TGTGCCAGCAGCGGGACAGGGGGCTACGCAGATACGCAGTATTTT,CASSGTGGYADTQYF
-,TRBJ1-2,TRBD1,17,TRBV18,TGTGCCAGCTCACCCAACGACCCGACAGGGGGCCACTATGGCTACACCTTC,CASSPNDPTGGHYGYTF
-,TRBJ2-3,TRBD1,13,TRBV10-3,TGTGCCATCGGGGGGACAGGGGGAGATACGCAGTATTTT,CAIGGTGGDTQYF
-,TRBJ2-5,TRBD2,15,TRBV10-3,TGTGCCATCAGTGGTTCTAGCGGGCCCCAAGAGACCCAGTACTTC,CAISGSSGPQETQYF
-,TRBJ2-5,-,16,TRBV7-9,TGTGCCAGCAGCTTAATTGGGACAAGGGGCGAGGAGACCCAGTACTTC,CASSLIGTRGEETQYF
-,TRBJ2-3,TRBD2,15,TRBV10-3,TGTGCCATCAGTGACGCGGGAGGATCCACAGATACGCAGTATTTT,CAISDAGGSTDTQYF
-,TRBJ2-5,TRBD2,15,TRBV7-2,TGTGCCAGCAGTTCATGGGCTAGCGGCCAAGAGACCCAGTACTTC,CASSSWASGQETQYF
-,TRBJ2-1,-,13,TRBV29-1,TGCAGCGTGCCGGGGGATCCTTACAATGAGCAGTTCTTC,CSVPGDPYNEQFF
-,TRBJ2-7,TRBD1,16,TRBV2,TGTGCCAGCGAGCAATCCCCTGCCCAGGGGGCCCTCGAGCAGTACTTC,CASEQSPAQGALEQYF
once,TRBJ1-1,-,16,TRBV7-9,TGTGCCAGCAGCCCCTTTGGACAACATATGAACACTGAAGCTTTCTTT,CASSPFGQHMNTEAFF
-,TRBJ2-1,-,16,TRBV7-9,TGTGCCAGCAGCCACACCACCGGGACTGACAACAATGAGCAGTTCTTC,CASSHTTGTDNNEQFF
once,TRBJ2-4,-,11,TRBV11-2,TGTGCCAGCAGCGCCATCAACATTCAGTACTTC,CASSAINIQYF
-,TRBJ2-1,TRBD2,14,TRBV5-4,TGTGCCAGCAGCTTTCGACTAGCTGCGCATGAGCAGTTCTTC,CASSFRLAAHEQFF
-,TRBJ2-1,TRBD1,16,TRBV7-6,TGTGCCAGCAGCAGCGGACAGGTCAGCTCCTACAATGAGCAGTTCTTC,CASSSGQVSSYNEQFF